This T cell receptor beta chain was recorded in a study of blood T cell repertoires in COVID-19. The V end lost 5 bases, the J end lost 6 bases, and 5 bases lay between the germline ends. The CDR3 sequence is 11 residues long. Germline CDR1 MNHEY, CDR2 SVGEGT. Data came from immunoSEQ multiplex PCR; TCRdb stores just in-frame clones and leaves some out. The data contain almost 250,000 clones, 85% of them seen just once; the ten biggest clones take up about 9.3%. Living in 24 US areas, the participants were between about 18 and 90 years of age. The genes are TRBV6-2 or TRBV6-3 and TRBJ2-1; D gene uncertain. This clonotype originated in a woman between 45 and 65 years old with acute COVID-19. Material for sequencing was PBMCs or T cells enriched from blood (not recorded which). DNA for the CDR3: TGTGCCAGCAGTCTCCGCAATGAGCAGTTCTTC. It encodes CASSLRNEQFF.